The rows below give T cell receptor beta chains drawn from one sample of a study of blood T cell repertoires in COVID-19. Only in-frame clones appear in the TCRdb table, and some are missing; sequencing was by immunoSEQ multiplex PCR. The sample holds about 170,000 clones, approximately 86% seen once. The sequenced sample consisted of peripheral blood. These receptors originate from a man older than 75 with COVID-19, enrolled during active disease. CDR3s include the opening cysteine and the closing phenylalanine or tryptophan. The D gene is left open where the match is weak.

V gene	J gene	D gene	CDR3 protein
TRBV5-1	TRBJ2-7	.	CASSFGTGISYEQYF
TRBV6-5	TRBJ1-1	.	CASSYGRMGTEAFF
TRBV27	TRBJ1-2	TRBD1	CASSQDRESVWVYGYTF
TRBV6-6	TRBJ1-2	.	CASSRFLQENYGYTF
TRBV5-1	TRBJ2-6	.	CASSQGSALDVLTF
TRBV29-1	TRBJ2-1	TRBD1	CSPHRGLSYNEQFF
TRBV10-3	TRBJ1-4	.	CAIRDTDEKLFF
TRBV7-2	TRBJ2-1	.	CASSLGWASYEQFF
TRBV5-6	TRBJ1-2	.	CASSSGDYGYTF
TRBV5-5	TRBJ1-4	TRBD1	CASSGGTGEEKLFF
TRBV18	TRBJ2-5	TRBD1	CASSKGQGETQYF
TRBV10-3	TRBJ1-6	.	CAISRDGSSYNSPLHF
TRBV7-2	TRBJ1-2	TRBD1	CASSPRTGGFYGYTF
TRBV3-1/TRBV3-2	TRBJ1-1	.	CASRPDGSGRGTEAFF
TRBV19	TRBJ1-1	TRBD1	CASSIYRGEAFF
TRBV19	TRBJ1-1	.	CASSALSGGRTEAFF
TRBV3-1/TRBV3-2	TRBJ2-7	TRBD1	CASSHLDRGYEQYF
TRBV5-1	TRBJ2-2	TRBD2	CASSPLGGGMNTGELFF
TRBV15	TRBJ2-7	TRBD1	CATTPGQPYEQYF
TRBV27	TRBJ2-7	TRBD1	CASSPGTVYYEQYF
TRBV6-4	TRBJ2-1	.	CASSGQGGDEQFF
TRBV11-3	TRBJ2-5	TRBD2	CASSSTSAETQYF
TRBV5-4	TRBJ1-5	.	CASSLKHSNQPQHF
TRBV27	TRBJ2-7	TRBD1	CASRFRDRSREQYF
TRBV18	TRBJ1-6	TRBD1	CASSPGTGNSPLHF
TRBV7-2	TRBJ2-5	TRBD1	CASSYPAGQAETQYF
TRBV18	TRBJ1-1	.	CASAEAPGSRAFF
TRBV28	TRBJ2-3	TRBD2	CASSPGTSGGAGTQYF
TRBV21-1	TRBJ2-2	.	CASSKEMDSYANTGELFF
TRBV10-2	TRBJ2-3	.	CASNRGGTDTQYF
TRBV5-4	TRBJ1-1	.	CASSPPGDRMNTEAFF
TRBV4-1	TRBJ1-4	.	CASSQDRSGKSEKLFF
TRBV11-2	TRBJ2-5	TRBD2	CASTNEGLASETQYF
TRBV6-5	TRBJ1-4	.	CATTGTGSREKLFF
TRBV4-2	TRBJ2-5	TRBD1	CASSPPGQGQETQYF
TRBV6-1	TRBJ1-1	.	CASSEARPGNKTEAFF
TRBV12-5	TRBJ1-1	.	CASGLIGGTEAFF
TRBV5-1	TRBJ2-1	TRBD2	CASSSRTSGGLAYNEQFF
TRBV6-2/TRBV6-3	TRBJ1-2	.	CASSYSTQARARDGYTF
TRBV13	TRBJ1-1	.	CASSLEDRNTEAFF
TRBV19	TRBJ1-4	TRBD1	CASRDPGQINEKLFF